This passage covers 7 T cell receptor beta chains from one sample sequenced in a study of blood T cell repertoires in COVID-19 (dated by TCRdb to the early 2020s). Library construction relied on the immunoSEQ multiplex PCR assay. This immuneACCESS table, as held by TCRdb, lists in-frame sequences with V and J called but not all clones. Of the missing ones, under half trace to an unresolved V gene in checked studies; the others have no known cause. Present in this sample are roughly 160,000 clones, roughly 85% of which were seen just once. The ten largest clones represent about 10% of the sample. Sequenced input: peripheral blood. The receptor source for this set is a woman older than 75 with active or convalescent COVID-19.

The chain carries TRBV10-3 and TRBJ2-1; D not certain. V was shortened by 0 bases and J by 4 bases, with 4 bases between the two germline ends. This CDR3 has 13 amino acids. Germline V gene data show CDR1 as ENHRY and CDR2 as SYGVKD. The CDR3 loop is CAISESAYNEQFF. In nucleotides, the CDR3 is TGTGCCATCAGTGAGTCGGCATACAATGAGCAGTTCTTC.

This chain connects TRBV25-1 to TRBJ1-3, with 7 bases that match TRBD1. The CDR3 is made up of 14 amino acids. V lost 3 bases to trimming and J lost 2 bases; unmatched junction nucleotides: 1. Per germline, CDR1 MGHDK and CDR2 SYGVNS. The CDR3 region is CASSDDRAGNTIYF. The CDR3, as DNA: TGTGCCAGCAGTGACGACAGGGCTGGAAACACCATATATTTT.

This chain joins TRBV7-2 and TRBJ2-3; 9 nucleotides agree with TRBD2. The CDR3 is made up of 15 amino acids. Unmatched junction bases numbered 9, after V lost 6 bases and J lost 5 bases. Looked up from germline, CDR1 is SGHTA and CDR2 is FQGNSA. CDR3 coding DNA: TGTGCCAGCAGTCATGGGACTAGCTCTATAGATACGCAGTATTTT. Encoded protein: CASSHGTSSIDTQYF.

The chain's CDR3 is CASSLRTSGEGRRVGTQYF. For the CDR3, the DNA is TGTGCCAGTAGTCTCCGGACTAGCGGGGAGGGGCGGCGAGTTGGGACCCAGTACTTC. V is TRBV19 and J is TRBJ2-5; TRBD2 agrees at 12 bases. The CDR3 loop spans 19 amino acids. Germline V gives CDR1 LNHDA, CDR2 SQIVND (reference sequence). After removal of 5 bases from V and 7 bases from J, the junction contained 20 bases not matched to a gene.

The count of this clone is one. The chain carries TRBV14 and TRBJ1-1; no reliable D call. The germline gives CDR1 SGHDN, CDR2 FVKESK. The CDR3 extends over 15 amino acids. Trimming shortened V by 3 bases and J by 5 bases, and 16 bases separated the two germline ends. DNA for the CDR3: TGTGCCAGCAGCCAGACAACTAGGGCCACAACTGAAGCTTTCTTT. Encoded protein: CASSQTTRATTEAFF. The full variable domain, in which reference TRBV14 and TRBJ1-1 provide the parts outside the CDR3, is EAGVTQFPSHSVIEKGQTVTLRCDPISGHDNLYWYRRVMGKEIKFLLHFVKESKQDESGMPNNRFLAERTGGTYSTLKVQPAELEDSGVYFCASSQTTRATTEAFFGQGTRLTVV.

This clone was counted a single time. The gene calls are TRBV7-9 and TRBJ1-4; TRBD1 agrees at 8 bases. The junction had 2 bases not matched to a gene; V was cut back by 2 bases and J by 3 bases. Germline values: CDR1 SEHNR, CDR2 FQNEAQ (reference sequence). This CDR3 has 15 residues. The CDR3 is CASSLQGASNEKLFF. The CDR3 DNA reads TGTGCCAGCAGCTTACAGGGGGCGTCTAATGAAAAACTGTTTTTT. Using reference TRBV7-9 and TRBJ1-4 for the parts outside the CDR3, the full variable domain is DTGVSQNPRHKITKRGQNVTFRCDPISEHNRLYWYRQTLGQGPEFLTYFQNEAQLEKSRLLSDRFSAERPKGSFSTLEIQRTEQGDSAMYLCASSLQGASNEKLFFGSGTQLSVL.

The CDR3 coding sequence is TGTGCCAGCAGCTCTCAGGGGGCTCCGTTGGGGGGCACTGAAGCTTTCTTT. Its translation is CASSSQGAPLGGTEAFF. The chain recombines TRBV7-9 with TRBJ1-1; 8 nucleotides agree with TRBD1. J gave up 4 bases and V 4 bases, and 14 bases lay outside the gene matches. CDR3 length: 17 amino acids. In germline, CDR1 is SEHNR, CDR2 FQNEAQ (reference sequence).